These 11 T cell receptor beta chains share one sample of origin, sequenced in a study of OX40 agonist ivuxolimab in advanced cancers. Clones were sequenced by immunoSEQ multiplex PCR, and TCRdb holds only the in-frame ones, with some missing. The repertoire consists of 85,000 to 95,000 clones, with 80% to 90% occurring once and the leading ten covering 0.33%. The sequenced sample was CD4+ or CD8+ T cells sorted from blood, obtained in a trial of the OX40 agonist ivuxolimab. Receptors originate from an adult with an advanced solid tumor such as melanoma, head and neck, liver or kidney cancer.

This chain connects TRBV4-1 to TRBJ1-2; D is perhaps TRBD1 (6 bases). V was pared by 1 base and J by 4 bases, with 16 bases between. Germline assignment: CDR1 MGHRA and CDR2 YSYEKL. There are 16 residues in the CDR3. CDR3 DNA sequence: TGCGCCAGCAGCCAAGTACAGGGAATGGATAGCTATGGCTACACCTTC. Encoded protein: CASSQVQGMDSYGYTF.

J is TRBJ1-1 and V is TRBV9; D not resolved. Trimming took off 0 bases at V and 1 base at J, with 10 bases between the two ends. The length of the CDR3 is 15 residues. Germline CDR1 and CDR2: SGDLS and YYNGEE. CDR3 region: CASSVVDTGNTEAFF. CDR3 in DNA: TGTGCCAGCAGCGTAGTAGACACCGGGAACACTGAAGCTTTCTTT.

This chain uses TRBV5-1 with TRBJ2-1; 11 nucleotides line up with TRBD2. The length of the CDR3 is 14 residues. Germline V gives CDR1 SGHRS, CDR2 YFSETQ. V was clipped by 2 bases and J by 8 bases; unmatched bases: 3. CDR3 DNA sequence: TGCGCCAGCAGCTTAGGGACTAGCGGCGATGAGCAGTTCTTC. It encodes CASSLGTSGDEQFF.

The gene calls are TRBV5-1 and TRBJ1-1; no clear D gene. Germline CDR1 and CDR2: SGHRS and YFSETQ. The CDR3 consists of 15 residues. V gave up 4 bases and J gave up 3 bases, with 16 bases separating them. The CDR3 nucleotides are TGCGCCAGCAGCCCCCTTGGGATATCGGACACTGAAGCTTTCTTT. Protein product: CASSPLGISDTEAFF.

The DNA for the CDR3 is TGTGCCAGCAACAGCAATCAGCCCCAGCATTTT. Translated, it gives CASNSNQPQHF. J is TRBJ1-5 and V is TRBV6-5; no definite D call. Trimming removed 7 bases from V and 1 base from J, with 2 bases in between. This CDR3 comprises 11 residues. Germline V gene data show CDR1 as MNHEY and CDR2 as SVGAGI.

The chain uses TRBV6-6 and TRBJ2-7; 11 bases are shared with TRBD2. The V gene's germline CDR1 is MNHNY and CDR2 SVGAGI (reference sequence). V dropped 8 bases and J dropped 7; count of bases not matched to a gene: 7. This CDR3 region has 13 residues. CDR3 sequence: CASSRTSGSEQYF. CDR3 sequence (DNA): TGTGCCAGCTCCAGGACTAGCGGGTCGGAGCAGTACTTC.

V is TRBV19 and J is TRBJ2-2; 8 nucleotides match TRBD2. Germline CDR1 reads LNHDA; CDR2 reads SQIVND (reference sequence). Unmatched junction bases numbered 7, after V lost 4 bases and J lost 6 bases. This CDR3 region has 15 residues. The CDR3 sequence is CASSTKRTSSGELFF. DNA for the CDR3: TGTGCCAGTAGTACAAAGAGGACTAGCTCCGGGGAGCTGTTTTTT.

The chain joins TRBV2 to TRBJ2-2; D remains ambiguous. CDR1 is SNHLY and CDR2 is FYNNEI in the germline V gene. The CDR3 is 14 residues long. V was clipped by 6 bases and J by 0 bases, with 8 bases between them. The CDR3 loop reads CASSLFANTGELFF. The CDR3 bases are TGTGCCAGCAGCTTGTTCGCGAACACCGGGGAGCTGTTTTTT.

The gene calls are TRBV19 and TRBJ2-1; TRBD2 matches at 13 bases. Germline lookup yields CDR1 LNHDA and CDR2 SQIVND (reference sequence). CDR3 length equals 14 residues. Trimming cost V 10 bases and J 9 bases; bases outside gene matches: 9. CDR3 DNA sequence: TGTGCCACCCGGACTAGCGGGGGAATCGGTGAGCAGTTCTTC. Amino acids: CATRTSGGIGEQFF.

The V call is TRBV19, the J call TRBJ1-5; D is undetermined. The CDR3 extends over 14 amino acids. Germline-derived CDR1 and CDR2 are LNHDA and SQIVND (reference sequence). V was pared by 6 bases and J by 3 bases, with 12 bases between. CDR3 nucleotides: TGTGCCAGTAGGATCGACGAGTTCAATCAGCCCCAGCATTTT. Its protein is CASRIDEFNQPQHF.

The V gene is TRBV28, the J gene TRBJ1-1; 9 nucleotides align to TRBD1. Germline CDR1 and CDR2: MDHEN and SYDVKM. The CDR3 has 14 residues. Trimming took 6 bases from V and 5 from J; bases not matched to a gene: 7. The CDR3 DNA sequence: TGTGCCAGCAGACTCACCGGACAGGGGACTGAAGCTTTCTTT. It translates to CASRLTGQGTEAFF.